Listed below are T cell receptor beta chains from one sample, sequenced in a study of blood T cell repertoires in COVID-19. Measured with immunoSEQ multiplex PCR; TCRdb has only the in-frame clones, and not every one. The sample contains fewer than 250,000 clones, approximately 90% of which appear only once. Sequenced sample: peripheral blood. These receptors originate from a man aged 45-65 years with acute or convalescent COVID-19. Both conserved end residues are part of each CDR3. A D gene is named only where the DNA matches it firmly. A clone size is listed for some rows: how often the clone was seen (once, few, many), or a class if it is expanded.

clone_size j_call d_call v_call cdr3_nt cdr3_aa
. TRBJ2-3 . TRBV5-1 TGCGCCAGCAGGTCAGGGGAGACAGATACGCAGTATTTT CASRSGETDTQYF
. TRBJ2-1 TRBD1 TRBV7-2 TGTGCCAGCAGCTTAGTGGGACAGGGGGCGGATGAGCAGTTCTTC CASSLVGQGADEQFF
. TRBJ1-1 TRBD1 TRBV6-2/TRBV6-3 TGTGCCAGCAGCTTATTGGGACAGTCCCCGAACACTGAAGCTTTCTTT CASSLLGQSPNTEAFF
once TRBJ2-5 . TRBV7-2 TGTGCCAGCAGCGCTCGAACAGGGTTCGGGGAGACCCAGTACTTC CASSARTGFGETQYF
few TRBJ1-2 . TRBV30 TGTGCCTGGAGGCATTTAGAATTGAACTATGGCTACACCTTC CAWRHLELNYGYTF
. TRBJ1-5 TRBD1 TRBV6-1 TGTGCCAGCAGTGAGATGGGACAGCAGAATCAGCCCCAGCATTTT CASSEMGQQNQPQHF
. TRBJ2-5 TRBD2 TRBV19 TGTGCCAGTAAACGGGGGGACCAAGAGACCCAGTACTTC CASKRGDQETQYF
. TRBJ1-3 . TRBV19 TGTGCCAGTAGGCTCCAGGGCCTGAGCTCTGGAAACACCATATATTTT CASRLQGLSSGNTIYF
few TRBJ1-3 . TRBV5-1 TGCGCCAGCACCGAACAGGGTATAGGAAACACCATATATTTT CASTEQGIGNTIYF
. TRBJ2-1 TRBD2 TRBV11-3 TGTGCCAGCAGCTTAGATTTGGGACTAGGGACCTACAATGAGCAGTTCTTC CASSLDLGLGTYNEQFF
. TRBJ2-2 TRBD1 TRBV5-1 TGCGCCAGCAGCTTGGGGGACAGTGGAGAGACCGGGGAGCTGTTTTTT CASSLGDSGETGELFF
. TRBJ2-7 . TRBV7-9 TGTGCCAGCAGCTTAATGGGCGTAGCCTACGAGCAGTACTTC CASSLMGVAYEQYF
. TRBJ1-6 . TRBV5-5 TGTGCCAGCAGCTTGGTAGGCGGTGGATCTGGAAATTCACCCCTCCACTTT CASSLVGGGSGNSPLHF
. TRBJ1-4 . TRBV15 TGTGCCACCAGCACCCGGACCCAAGGAGGGAAACTGTTTTTT CATSTRTQGGKLFF
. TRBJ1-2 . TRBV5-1 TGCGCCAGCAGCTTTGTGTCTATTAATAACTATGGCTACACCTTC CASSFVSINNYGYTF
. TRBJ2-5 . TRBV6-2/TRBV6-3 TGTGCCAGCAGTTACTCTGGTAGCCGGGGGACCCAGTACTTC CASSYSGSRGTQYF
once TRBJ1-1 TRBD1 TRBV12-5 TGTGCTAGTGGTTTGGCAGGACAGGGCTTGAACACTGAAGCTTTCTTT CASGLAGQGLNTEAFF
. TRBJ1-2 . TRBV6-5 TGTGCCAGCAGCTTCAGGGAGGGGGCTAACTATGGCTACACCTTC CASSFREGANYGYTF
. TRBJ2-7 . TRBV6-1 TGTGCCAGCAGTGAAGGGGGCAACCTGAGAACCTCCTACGAGCAGTACTTC CASSEGGNLRTSYEQYF
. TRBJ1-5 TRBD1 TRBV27 TGTGCCAGCAGACCGACAGGGGGCAATCAGCCCCAGCATTTT CASRPTGGNQPQHF
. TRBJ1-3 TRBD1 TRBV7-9 TGTGCCAGCAGCTTGGACAGGCCTTCTGGAAACACCATATATTTT CASSLDRPSGNTIYF
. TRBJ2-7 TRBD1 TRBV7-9 TGTGCCAGCCAGGGGGTACTTTCGGGCTACGAGCAGTACTTC CASQGVLSGYEQYF
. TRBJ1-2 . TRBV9 TGTGCCAGCAGCGAGCAGGTTGACTATGGCTACACCTTC CASSEQVDYGYTF
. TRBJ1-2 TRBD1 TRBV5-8 TGTGCCAGCAGCTGGGGACAGGGTGATGGCTACACCTTC CASSWGQGDGYTF
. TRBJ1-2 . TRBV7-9 TGTGCCAGCAGCTCGGGGTATGGCTACACCTTC CASSSGYGYTF